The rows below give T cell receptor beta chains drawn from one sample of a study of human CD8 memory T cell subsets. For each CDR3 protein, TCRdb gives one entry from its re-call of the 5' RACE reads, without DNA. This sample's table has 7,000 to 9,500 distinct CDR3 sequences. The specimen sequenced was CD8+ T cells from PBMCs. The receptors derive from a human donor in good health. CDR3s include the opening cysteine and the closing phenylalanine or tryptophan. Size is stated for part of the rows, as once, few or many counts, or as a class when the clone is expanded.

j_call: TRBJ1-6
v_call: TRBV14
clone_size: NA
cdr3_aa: CASSHRGTVGISPLHF

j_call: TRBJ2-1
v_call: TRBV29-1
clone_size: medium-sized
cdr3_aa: CSVEGGQSSYNEQFF

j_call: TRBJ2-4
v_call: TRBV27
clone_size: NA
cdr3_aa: CASSSDRLAKNIQYF

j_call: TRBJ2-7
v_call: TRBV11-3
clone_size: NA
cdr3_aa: CASSPRLGTSGGADRYEQYF

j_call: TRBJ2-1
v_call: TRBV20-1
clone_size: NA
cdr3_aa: CSARAPGSGVYNEQFF

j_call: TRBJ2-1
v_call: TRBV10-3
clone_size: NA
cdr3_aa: CAISERLAGVSAVNEQFF

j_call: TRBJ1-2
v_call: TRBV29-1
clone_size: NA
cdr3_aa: CSVASESEYGYTF

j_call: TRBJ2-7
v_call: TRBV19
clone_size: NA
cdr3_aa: CASSIEVVGSYEQYF

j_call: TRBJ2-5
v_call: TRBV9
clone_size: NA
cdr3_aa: CASSVTPMGQETQYF

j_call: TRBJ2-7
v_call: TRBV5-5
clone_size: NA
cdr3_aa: CASSSPGTSTYEQYF

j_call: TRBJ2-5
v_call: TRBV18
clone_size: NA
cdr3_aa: CASSPSGRDGETQYF

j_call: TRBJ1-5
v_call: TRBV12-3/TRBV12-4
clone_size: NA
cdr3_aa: CASSLSTAHQPQHF

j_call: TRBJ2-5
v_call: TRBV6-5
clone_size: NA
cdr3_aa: CASSYLGQRSGTQYF

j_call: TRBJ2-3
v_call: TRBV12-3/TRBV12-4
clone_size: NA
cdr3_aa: CASSFGTSGYLTQYF

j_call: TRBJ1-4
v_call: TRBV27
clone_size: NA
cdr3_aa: CASSLRGNEKLFF

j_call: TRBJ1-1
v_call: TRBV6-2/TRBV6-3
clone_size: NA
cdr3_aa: CASSTGYEAFF

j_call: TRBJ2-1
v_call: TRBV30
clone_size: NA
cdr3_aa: CAWSTDSYNEQFF

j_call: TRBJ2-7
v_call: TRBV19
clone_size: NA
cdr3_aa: CASSIQESYEQYF

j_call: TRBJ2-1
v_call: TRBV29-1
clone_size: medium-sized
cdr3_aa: CSVEVPLWKAGIAYNEQFF

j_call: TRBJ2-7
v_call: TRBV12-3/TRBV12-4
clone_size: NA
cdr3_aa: CASSFEIPSYEQYF

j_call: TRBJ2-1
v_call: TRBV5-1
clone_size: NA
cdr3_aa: CASSPRGYNEQFF

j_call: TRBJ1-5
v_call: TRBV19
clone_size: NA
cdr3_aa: CASSLLGQGAHSNQPQHF

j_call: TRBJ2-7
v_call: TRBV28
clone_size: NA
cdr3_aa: CASSSSRQGFYEQYF

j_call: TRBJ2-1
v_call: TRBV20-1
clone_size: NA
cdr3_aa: CSARESGSYNEQFF

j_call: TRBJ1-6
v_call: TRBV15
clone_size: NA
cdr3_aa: CATSSRRGAVSPLHF

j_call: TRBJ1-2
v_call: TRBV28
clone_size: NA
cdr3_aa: CASSPPGQGALTYGYTF

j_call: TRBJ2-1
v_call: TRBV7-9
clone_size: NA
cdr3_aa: CASSLETSYNEQFF

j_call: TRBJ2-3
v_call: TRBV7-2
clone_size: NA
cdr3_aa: CASSWGRTDTQYF

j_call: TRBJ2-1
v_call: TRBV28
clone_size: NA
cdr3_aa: CASSYGTGLGEQFF

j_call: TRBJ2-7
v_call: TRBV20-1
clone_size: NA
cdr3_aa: CSARGTSGTFYEQYF

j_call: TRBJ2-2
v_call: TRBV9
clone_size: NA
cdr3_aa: CATPSLGKDTGELFF

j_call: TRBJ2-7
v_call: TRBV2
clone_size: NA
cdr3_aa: CASSSTSGRNEQYF

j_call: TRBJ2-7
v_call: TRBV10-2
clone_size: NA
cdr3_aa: CASSDPGQGVYEQYF